Sequencing of this T cell receptor (beta chain) was carried out in a study of blood T cell repertoires in COVID-19. Overall study context: The analysed material was cDNA or gDNA that came from T cells, B-cell-depleted T cells, or PBMCs.

Germline values: CDR1 MNHEY, CDR2 SVGAGI. This CDR3 spans 12 amino acids. V dropped 6 bases and J dropped 6; count of bases not matched to a gene: 4. In the source study's methods: Counts of nucleated cells, estimated from reference gene primer amplification, were obtained. Measured with immunoSEQ multiplex PCR; TCRdb has only the in-frame clones, and not every one. The D gene and trimming were derived from the DNA, and the V and J assignments and clone size from that table. This table holds 230,000 or so clones, around 84% found once. The V gene is TRBV6-5, the J gene TRBJ2-7; TRBD1 agrees at 8 bases. This TCR derives from a man aged 30 to 39 with active or convalescent COVID-19. Input material: peripheral blood. CDR3 in DNA: TGTGCCAGCAGGCAGGGGGCTACCGAGCAGTACTTC. It codes for CASRQGATEQYF.